Below are 5 T cell receptor beta chains sequenced from a single sample in a study of T cells in Graves' hyperthyroidism and ophthalmopathy. What was amplified from RNA transcripts were TCR beta CDR3 regions. The HTBI primer set was used in a first-round RT-PCR of the TCR CDR3. Each CDR3 protein gets one entry after TCRdb re-called the multiplex PCR reads with MiXCR. This table has 300,000 to 450,000 distinct CDR3 sequences, approximately 13% appearing once. The material sequenced was blood. The receptors derive from a woman aged 18 to 35 with Graves' hyperthyroidism.

This clonotype was recorded many times. The V and J genes are TRBV29-1 and TRBJ2-3; a possible D gene is TRBD2 (5 bases). The germline gives CDR1 SQVTM, CDR2 ANQGSEA. This CDR3 spans 11 amino acids. V lost 5 bases and J lost 5, with 8 bases in between. The chain's CDR3 is CSVSAGDTQYF. The CDR3 bases are TGCAGCGTTTCCGCGGGAGATACGCAGTATTTT.

At least ten counts were recorded for this clonotype. V gene TRBV6-2 or TRBV6-3 combines with J gene TRBJ2-4, with TRBD1 matching 8 bases. The length of the CDR3 is 14 residues. J was trimmed by 7 bases and V by 2 bases; bases with no gene match: 4. Germline loops: CDR1 MNHEY, CDR2 SVGEGT. The CDR3 DNA is TGTGCCAGCAGTTACATTGGACAGGGTAACATTCAGTACTTC. The encoded protein is CASSYIGQGNIQYF.

This clonotype was observed many times. The chain links TRBV7-8 to TRBJ2-7; D may be TRBD1 (7 bases). There are 14 residues in the CDR3. V was trimmed by 2 bases and J by 7 bases, leaving 15 bases between them. Germline V lookup: CDR1 SGHVS, CDR2 FQNEAQ. CDR3 loop: CASSLLEGAREQYF. The CDR3 DNA reads TGTGCCAGCAGCTTATTGGAGGGGGCGAGGGAGCAGTACTTC.

This clonotype was observed at least ten times. The chain recombines TRBV6-2 or TRBV6-3 with TRBJ2-1, with a weak D call TRBD2 (9 bases). Germline assignment: CDR1 MNHEY and CDR2 SVGEGT. The CDR3 consists of 19 residues. Trimming left V 5 bases short and J 4 bases short, with 27 bases between. CDR3 nucleotide sequence: TGTGCCAGCAGTCAGACAGGGGTTGCTAGCGGGACCCTATACAATGAGCAGTTCTTC. Protein product: CASSQTGVASGTLYNEQFF.

This clonotype was picked up a small number of times. J is TRBJ1-3 and V is TRBV18, with 7 bases matching TRBD1. The CDR3 sequence is 18 residues long. V lost 1 base, J lost 0 bases, and 9 bases stayed unmatched. Germline values: CDR1 KGHSH, CDR2 LQKENI. CDR3 coding DNA: TGTGCCAGCTCACCACGCTTGGGGACAGAGAGCTCTGGAAACACCATATATTTT. The encoded protein is CASSPRLGTESSGNTIYF.